The rows below give T cell receptor beta chains drawn from one sample of a study of memory CD4+ T cells and cytomegalovirus serostatus. Repertoires were generated with immunoSEQ multiplex PCR, while TCRdb's copy carries only in-frame clones and drops some. The sample has tens of thousands of clones, 78% seen once; the top ten hold roughly 0.6%. The sequencing sample was made of memory CD4+ T cells from blood. The origin of the receptors is an adult in good health and CMV-seronegative. CDR3s include the opening cysteine and the closing phenylalanine or tryptophan. D genes are given only for firm matches. Size values are once, few and many counts, or a class for expanded clones, and some rows have none.

TRBD1,TRBV19,TRBJ1-6,.,TGTGCCAGTAGATGGACAGGGGTGTCACCCCTCCACTTT,CASRWTGVSPLHF
.,TRBV19,TRBJ1-2,.,TGTGCCAGTGCGGGGGCTACGAACTATGGCTACACCTTC,CASAGATNYGYTF
.,TRBV18,TRBJ2-7,.,TGTGCCAGCTCACCCCGGGACAACGGAGCCTACGAGCAGTACTTC,CASSPRDNGAYEQYF
.,TRBV19,TRBJ2-7,.,TGTGCCAGTAGTATCTCTCCGGGCTACGAGCAGTACTTC,CASSISPGYEQYF
TRBD1,TRBV5-1,TRBJ1-1,.,TGCGCCAGCAGCCTGAGACAGGGGAAAAACACTGAAGCTTTCTTT,CASSLRQGKNTEAFF
.,TRBV29-1,TRBJ2-7,.,TGCAGCGTTGCCCACTCCTACGAGCAGTACTTC,CSVAHSYEQYF
.,TRBV5-5,TRBJ1-2,.,TGTGCCAGCAGTACGGGACCAGGCAACTATGGCTACACCTTC,CASSTGPGNYGYTF
.,TRBV18,TRBJ2-1,.,TGTGCCAGCTCACCCTCCCGGGACCCTGGCAAGAATGAGCAGTTCTTC,CASSPSRDPGKNEQFF
.,TRBV11-2,TRBJ2-7,once,TGTGCCAGCAGCTTAGTCGGGGCAACCTACGAGCAGTACTTC,CASSLVGATYEQYF
TRBD1,TRBV6-1,TRBJ2-7,.,TGTGCCAGCAGTGGGGGGACAGGGAACGAGCAGTACTTC,CASSGGTGNEQYF
.,TRBV2,TRBJ1-4,few,TGTGCCAGCAGTGCCGAGGGCGGCGCAAAACTGTTTTTT,CASSAEGGAKLFF
.,TRBV5-1,TRBJ1-6,.,TGCGCCAGCAGCCTTATGACAGATTCACCCCTCCACTTT,CASSLMTDSPLHF
TRBD1,TRBV7-8,TRBJ1-6,few,TGTGCCAGCAGCCCGGACAGGGGGCGTTCACCCCTCCACTTT,CASSPDRGRSPLHF
TRBD1,TRBV11-2,TRBJ2-7,once,TGTGCCAGCGGACAGGGACCCCACGAGCAGTACTTC,CASGQGPHEQYF
.,TRBV6-5,TRBJ1-6,few,TGTGCCAGCAGTTATTTCCAAGGGAATTCACCCCTCCACTTT,CASSYFQGNSPLHF
.,TRBV14,TRBJ2-5,.,TGTGCCAGCAGCCCACTACATGGGGGGGAGACCCAGTACTTC,CASSPLHGGETQYF
.,TRBV28,TRBJ1-5,.,TGTGCCAGCAGTCAGGGGCCGGGAGATCAGCCCCAGCATTTT,CASSQGPGDQPQHF
.,TRBV30,TRBJ1-1,.,TGTGCCTGGAGGGGGGACTTAACGAACACTGAAGCTTTCTTT,CAWRGDLTNTEAFF
.,TRBV5-1,TRBJ2-1,few,TGCGCCAGCAGCGCGGGTAGTGGAGGGCTGCGGAATGAGCAGTTCTTC,CASSAGSGGLRNEQFF
.,TRBV15,TRBJ1-1,few,TGTGCCACCAGCACCCGGACAGCCGCTTGGAACACTGAAGCTTTCTTT,CATSTRTAAWNTEAFF
.,TRBV19,TRBJ2-5,.,TGTGCCAGTAGTATTGGGGCGCGGGAGACCCAGTACTTC,CASSIGARETQYF
.,TRBV19,TRBJ1-4,few,TGTGCCAGCGCAGAATTATACGGAGAAAAACTGTTTTTT,CASAELYGEKLFF
.,TRBV2,TRBJ2-1,.,TGTGCCAGCAGCGCCGGATATGAGCAGTTCTTC,CASSAGYEQFF
TRBD1,TRBV5-1,TRBJ2-6,few,TGCGCCAGCAGCCCACCGACAGGGGCCGGGGCCAACGTCCTGACTTTC,CASSPPTGAGANVLTF
.,TRBV7-9,TRBJ1-2,.,TGTGCCAGCAGCTTAGCGATGGGGTTGGGGGAGCGAGGAGGCTACACCTTC,CASSLAMGLGERGGYTF
.,TRBV7-2,TRBJ1-3,.,TGTGCCAGCAGCTTAAAGGTCAGGAACACCATATATTTT,CASSLKVRNTIYF
.,TRBV6-6,TRBJ1-4,.,TGTGCCAGCAGTTACATTGAAAAACTGTTTTTT,CASSYIEKLFF
.,TRBV5-6,TRBJ2-1,once,TGTGCCAGCAGCTTGGTGGAGGGGAGGAATGAGCAGTTCTTC,CASSLVEGRNEQFF
TRBD1,TRBV7-8,TRBJ1-2,.,TGTGCCAGCAGCTCCCCCGACAGGGGAAATTATGGCTACACCTTC,CASSSPDRGNYGYTF
.,TRBV6-6,TRBJ1-4,.,TGTGCCAGCAGCTCCCACGAAGGAGACAGTGAAAAACTGTTTTTT,CASSSHEGDSEKLFF
.,TRBV13,TRBJ2-7,.,TGTGCCAGCAGCTTAGCTGGGTCAGGTGGACCCTACGAGCAGTACTTC,CASSLAGSGGPYEQYF
TRBD1,TRBV7-3,TRBJ2-5,.,TGTGCCAGCAGCTTAGACGGACAGGGAACTTGGGAGACCCAGTACTTC,CASSLDGQGTWETQYF
.,TRBV7-8,TRBJ1-1,.,TGTGCCAGCAGCATAGGACAGATGAACACTGAAGCTTTCTTT,CASSIGQMNTEAFF
.,TRBV6-6,TRBJ1-5,.,TGTGCCAGCAAGGGGGGTAGCAATCAGCCCCAGCATTTT,CASKGGSNQPQHF
.,TRBV4-1,TRBJ2-3,.,TGCGCCAGCAGCCAGGTGGTTATGGGGGGCACAGATACGCAGTATTTT,CASSQVVMGGTDTQYF
TRBD1,TRBV7-9,TRBJ2-1,.,TGTGCCAGCAGCTTAGGGACAGGGCGAAATGAGCAGTTCTTC,CASSLGTGRNEQFF
TRBD1,TRBV12-5,TRBJ2-2,.,TGTGCTAGTGGTACCGGGGACAGGGACACCGGGGAGCTGTTTTTT,CASGTGDRDTGELFF
.,TRBV19,TRBJ2-4,.,TGTGCCAGTAGTTTCGACTCCCGCGGGGTTCAGTACTTC,CASSFDSRGVQYF
.,TRBV7-9,TRBJ1-2,.,TGTGCCAGCAGCTTGTCAAGAAACGGCTACACCTTC,CASSLSRNGYTF
TRBD1,TRBV27,TRBJ2-7,.,TGTGCCAGCAGCCGGGACAGCCTTCCCTACGAGCAGTACTTC,CASSRDSLPYEQYF
.,TRBV10-1,TRBJ1-1,.,TGCGCCAGCAGTGAGGAAGAAAGAGGGGAAACTGAAGCTTTCTTT,CASSEEERGETEAFF
TRBD1,TRBV28,TRBJ1-1,.,TGTGCCAGCAGGGTGACAGGGGGCGCGAGGACTGAAGCTTTCTTT,CASRVTGGARTEAFF
TRBD1,TRBV4-1,TRBJ2-7,.,TGCGCCAGCAGCCCGCCCGACAGGGACTACGAGCAGTACTTC,CASSPPDRDYEQYF
.,TRBV6-4,TRBJ1-6,once,TGTGCCAGCAGTGACAGGCCGGGTTCACCCCTCCACTTT,CASSDRPGSPLHF
TRBD2,TRBV5-6,TRBJ2-7,.,TGTGCCAGCAGCTTACTCACGGGGGGGACCTACGAGCAGTACTTC,CASSLLTGGTYEQYF
.,TRBV4-1,TRBJ1-2,.,TGCGCCAGCAGCCAAGATGTACTCTCTGGGTACACCTTC,CASSQDVLSGYTF
.,TRBV7-2,TRBJ1-2,.,TGTGCCAGCAGCTTAGCGCTCGGGGGCTCCCTCTATGGCTACACCTTC,CASSLALGGSLYGYTF
.,TRBV2,TRBJ2-3,.,TGTGCCAGCAGTCACAACACAGATACGCAGTATTTT,CASSHNTDTQYF
.,TRBV15,TRBJ1-2,once,TGTGCCACCAGCAGAGAAATTCGGGCCACGGGCTACACCTTC,CATSREIRATGYTF
.,TRBV28,TRBJ2-5,.,TGTGCCAGCAGCCGGCAAGTCTCGGAGACCCAGTACTTC,CASSRQVSETQYF
.,TRBV7-9,TRBJ1-6,.,TGTGCCAGCAGCCACGGGACCACCGATTCACCCCTCCACTTT,CASSHGTTDSPLHF
TRBD1,TRBV2,TRBJ2-7,.,TGTGCCAGCATCCCAGGACAGGACTACGAGCAGTACTTC,CASIPGQDYEQYF
TRBD2,TRBV4-1,TRBJ2-4,medium-sized,TGCGCCAGCAGCCGGACGATGGGGACTAACGGGATAGACATTCAGTACTTC,CASSRTMGTNGIDIQYF
TRBD1,TRBV19,TRBJ1-6,.,TGTGCCAGTAGTATGTTCCGGGACAGAGATAATTCACCCCTCCACTTT,CASSMFRDRDNSPLHF
.,TRBV5-1,TRBJ2-3,.,TGCGCCAGCAGCTTGGGGAGTCCCACAGATACGCAGTATTTT,CASSLGSPTDTQYF